The entry that follows covers one T cell receptor beta chain sequence. One junction end does not reproduce the germline sequence, and a read error may be involved. The table came from immunoSEQ multiplex PCR; TCRdb's copy has only in-frame clones and leaves some out. This repertoire shows 75,000 to 95,000 clones, 89% found once; its top ten account for about 9%. The CDR3 extends over 15 amino acids. From germline, CDR1 is SGHRS and CDR2 YFSETQ. The data originate from a study of OX40 agonist ivuxolimab in advanced cancers. Study context: Patients undergoing dose escalation presented with hepatocellular carcinoma, melanoma, renal cell or head and neck cancer.

The V and J genes are TRBV5-1 and TRBJ2-5; either TRBD1 or TRBD2 may supply D (5 bases each). This sequence was found in an adult with an advanced solid tumor such as melanoma, head and neck, liver or kidney cancer. The sample was CD4+ or CD8+ T cells sorted from blood, taken in a trial of the OX40 agonist ivuxolimab. The CDR3 nucleotides read TGCGCCAGCAACTTGGAGCCAGGGACCAGGGAGACCCAGTACTTC. Protein sequence: CASNLEPGTRETQYF. Full variable domain (rest looked up from reference TRBV5-1 and TRBJ2-5): KAGVTQTPRYLIKTRGQQVTLSCSPISGHRSVSWYQQTPGQGLQFLFEYFSETQRNKGNFPGRFSGRQFSNSRSEMNVSTLELGDSALYLCASNLEPGTRETQYFGPGTRLLVL.